Included here is one T cell receptor (beta chain) sequence, with context. V lost 7 bases and J lost 2, with 11 bases in between. CDR3 length: 13 residues. The germline gives CDR1 SQVTM, CDR2 ANQGSEA. The sample is drawn from a study of PD-L1 blockade in urothelial cancer. The wider study: Treatment start was followed by blood analysis at 3 weeks (second dose) and again at 6 weeks.

Clones were read by immunoSEQ multiplex PCR, and TCRdb kept only the in-frame ones, dropping some. The table lists approximately 79,000 clones, about 85% of them singletons. The chain joins TRBV29-1 to TRBJ1-4; D may be TRBD1 (5 bases). The TCR originated in a woman aged 70-85 years with urothelial cancer. This material consisted of PBMCs, taken around atezolizumab (anti-PD-L1) treatment. CDR3 in DNA: TGCAGCGCCACAGGATCGACTAATGAAAAACTGTTTTTT. The encoded protein is CSATGSTNEKLFF.